This T cell receptor beta chain comes out of a study of blood T cell repertoires in COVID-19. Study as a whole: The samples span acute and convalescent COVID-19 from the United States, Italy and Spain.

One Seattle source followed patients from active infection through their disease course. Germline V gives CDR1 SGHRS, CDR2 YFSETQ. This CDR3 is 15 amino acids long. The V gene lost 0 bases and the J gene lost 3 bases, with 10 bases spanning the gap. Authors' data handling: Reference gene primer amplification gave estimated nucleated cell counts. Generated by immunoSEQ multiplex PCR, the TCRdb table keeps only in-frame clones and is missing some. The D gene and trimming were derived from the DNA, and the V and J assignments and clone size from that table. Of over 150,000 clones listed, 70% to 90% were seen once; the top ten hold around 8.1%.

Sequencing was performed on peripheral blood. This rearrangement joins TRBV5-1 to TRBJ1-5; D is unclear. The clonotype originates from a woman aged 60-70 years with COVID-19, enrolled during active disease. Here the CDR3 DNA reads TGCGCCAGCAGCTTGGACTCAGGATCCAATCAGCCCCAGCATTTT. It codes for CASSLDSGSNQPQHF.